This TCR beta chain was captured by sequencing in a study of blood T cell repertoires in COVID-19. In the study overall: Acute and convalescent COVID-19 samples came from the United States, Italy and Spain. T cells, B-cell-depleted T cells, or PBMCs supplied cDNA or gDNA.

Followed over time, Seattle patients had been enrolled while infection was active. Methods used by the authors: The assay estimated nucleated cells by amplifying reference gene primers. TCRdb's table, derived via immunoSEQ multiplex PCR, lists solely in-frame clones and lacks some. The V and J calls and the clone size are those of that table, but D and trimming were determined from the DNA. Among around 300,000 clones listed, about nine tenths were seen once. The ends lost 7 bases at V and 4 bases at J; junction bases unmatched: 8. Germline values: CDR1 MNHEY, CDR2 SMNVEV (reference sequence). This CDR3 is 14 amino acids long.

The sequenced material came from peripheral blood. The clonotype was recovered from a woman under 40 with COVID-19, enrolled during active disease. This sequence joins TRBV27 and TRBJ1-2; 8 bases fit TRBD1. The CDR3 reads CASTPSGGGYGYTF. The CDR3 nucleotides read TGTGCCAGCACCCCGTCAGGGGGCGGCTATGGCTACACCTTC.